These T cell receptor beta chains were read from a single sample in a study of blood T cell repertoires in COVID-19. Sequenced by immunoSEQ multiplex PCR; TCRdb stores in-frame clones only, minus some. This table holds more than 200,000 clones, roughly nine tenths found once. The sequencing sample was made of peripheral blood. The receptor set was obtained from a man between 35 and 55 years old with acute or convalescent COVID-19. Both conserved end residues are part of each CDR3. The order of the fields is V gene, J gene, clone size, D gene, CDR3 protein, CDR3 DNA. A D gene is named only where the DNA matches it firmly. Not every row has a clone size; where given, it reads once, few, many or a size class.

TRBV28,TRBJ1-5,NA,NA,CASGGHRNQPQHF,TGTGCCAGTGGGGGACACCGTAATCAGCCCCAGCATTTT
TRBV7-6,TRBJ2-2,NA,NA,CASSLALADTGELFF,TGTGCCAGCAGCTTAGCGCTAGCCGACACCGGGGAGCTGTTTTTT
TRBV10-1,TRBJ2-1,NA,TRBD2,CASSETLAVRQFF,TGCGCCAGCAGTGAAACGCTAGCGGTCCGGCAGTTCTTC
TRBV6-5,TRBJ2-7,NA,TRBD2,CASSYPGGYEQYF,TGTGCCAGCAGTTACCCGGGGGGATACGAGCAGTACTTC
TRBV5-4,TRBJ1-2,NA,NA,CASSRGDGGYTF,TGTGCCAGCAGTCGGGGGGACGGAGGCTACACCTTC
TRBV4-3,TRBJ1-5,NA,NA,CASSQDSGADQPQHF,TGCGCCAGCAGCCAAGATAGTGGGGCCGATCAGCCCCAGCATTTT
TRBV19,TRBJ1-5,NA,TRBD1,CASRPTGGYQPQHF,TGTGCCAGTCGTCCTACAGGGGGCTATCAGCCCCAGCATTTT
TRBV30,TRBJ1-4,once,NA,CAWSVDRRTNEKLFF,TGTGCCTGGAGTGTTGACAGGAGGACTAATGAAAAACTGTTTTTT
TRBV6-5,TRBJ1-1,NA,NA,CASSERRPNTEAFF,TGTGCCAGCAGCGAGAGGAGACCCAACACTGAAGCTTTCTTT
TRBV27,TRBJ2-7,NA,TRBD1,CASSWGQHYEQYF,TGTGCCAGCAGCTGGGGACAGCACTACGAGCAGTACTTC
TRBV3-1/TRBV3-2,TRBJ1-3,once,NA,CASSSIPGNTIYF,TGTGCCAGCAGCTCTATTCCTGGAAACACCATATATTTT
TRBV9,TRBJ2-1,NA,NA,CASSSSPYRDNEQFF,TGTGCCAGCAGCTCCAGCCCATACAGGGACAATGAGCAGTTCTTC
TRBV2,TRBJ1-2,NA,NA,CASRSPPGGGYGYTF,TGTGCCAGTCGCAGCCCGCCGGGGGGAGGCTATGGCTACACCTTC
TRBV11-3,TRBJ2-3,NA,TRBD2,CASSPGLAGLADTQYF,TGTGCCAGCAGCCCGGGACTAGCGGGATTGGCAGATACGCAGTATTTT
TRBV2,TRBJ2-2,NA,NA,CASRTGQPSTGELFF,TGTGCCAGCAGAACCGGACAGCCGTCCACCGGGGAGCTGTTTTTT
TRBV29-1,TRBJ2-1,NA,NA,CSVDRYSYEQFF,TGCAGCGTCGATCGTTATAGCTATGAGCAGTTCTTC
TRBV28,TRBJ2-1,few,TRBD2,CASSLNGPSGSYDEQFF,TGTGCCAGCAGTTTAAATGGTCCTAGCGGGAGTTACGATGAGCAGTTCTTC
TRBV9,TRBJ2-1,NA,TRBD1,CASSDPGQGVWNEQFF,TGTGCCAGCAGCGACCCGGGACAGGGGGTTTGGAATGAGCAGTTCTTC
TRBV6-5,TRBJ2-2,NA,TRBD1,CASRGTENTGELFF,TGTGCCAGCAGAGGGACAGAGAACACCGGGGAGCTGTTTTTT
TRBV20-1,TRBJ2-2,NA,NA,CSASPGWAGELFF,TGCAGTGCTAGTCCGGGGTGGGCCGGGGAGCTGTTTTTT
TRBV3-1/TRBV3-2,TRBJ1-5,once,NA,CASSQAGNQPQHF,TGTGCCAGCAGCCAAGCGGGTAATCAGCCCCAGCATTTT
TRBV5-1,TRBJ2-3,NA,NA,CASSPGISTDTQYF,TGCGCCAGCAGCCCAGGGATTTCAACAGATACGCAGTATTTT
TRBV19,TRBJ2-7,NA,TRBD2,CASSSRLAGGTYEQYF,TGTGCCAGTAGTTCCCGCCTAGCGGGGGGTACCTACGAGCAGTACTTC
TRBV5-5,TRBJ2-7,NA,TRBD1,CASSPGQGATYEQYF,TGTGCCAGCAGCCCGGGACAGGGGGCGACCTACGAGCAGTACTTC
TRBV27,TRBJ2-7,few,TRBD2,CASRGLAGLSYEQYF,TGTGCCAGCAGAGGACTAGCGGGACTCTCCTACGAGCAGTACTTC
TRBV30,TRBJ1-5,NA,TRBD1,CAWSGTGAQPQHF,TGTGCCTGGAGTGGGACAGGGGCTCAGCCCCAGCATTTT
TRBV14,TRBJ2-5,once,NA,CASSQEGPAWRETQYF,TGTGCCAGCAGCCAAGAAGGCCCAGCGTGGAGGGAGACCCAGTACTTC
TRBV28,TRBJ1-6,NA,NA,CASSYPPRANNSPLHF,TGTGCCAGCAGTTACCCCCCGCGGGCGAATAATTCACCCCTCCACTTT
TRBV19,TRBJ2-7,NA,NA,CASSRSGWLTYEQYF,TGTGCCAGCAGTAGGTCAGGATGGTTGACCTACGAGCAGTACTTC
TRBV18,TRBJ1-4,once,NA,CASSPRTATNEKLFF,TGTGCCAGCTCTCCCCGGACAGCAACTAATGAAAAACTGTTTTTT
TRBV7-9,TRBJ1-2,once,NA,CASTLGGSYGYTF,TGTGCCAGCACGTTAGGGGGAAGCTATGGCTACACCTTC